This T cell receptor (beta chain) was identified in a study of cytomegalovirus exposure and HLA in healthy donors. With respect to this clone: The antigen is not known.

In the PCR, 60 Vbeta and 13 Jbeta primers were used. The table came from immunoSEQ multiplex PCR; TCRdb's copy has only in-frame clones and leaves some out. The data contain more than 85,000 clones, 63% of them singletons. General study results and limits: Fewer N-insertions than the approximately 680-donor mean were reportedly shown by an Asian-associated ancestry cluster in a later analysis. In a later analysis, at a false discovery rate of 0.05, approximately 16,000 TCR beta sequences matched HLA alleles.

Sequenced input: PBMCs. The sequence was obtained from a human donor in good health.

The CDR3 region has the DNA TGTGCCAGCAGCTCGAGACTAGCGGGAGGGCCGTGGGAAGAGACCCAGTACTTC. It translates to CASSSRLAGGPWEETQYF. The V call is TRBV5-6, the J call TRBJ2-5; TRBD2 matches 14 bases. Germline-derived CDR1 and CDR2 are SGHDT and YYEEEE. The V and J ends lost 3 bases and 3 bases, in that order; junction bases with no gene match: 10. CDR3 length equals 18 residues.